A selection of T cell receptor beta chains follows, all from one sample in a study of T cell repertoires in cytomegalovirus infection. TCRdb passed the reads through MiXCR, listing each CDR3 protein once. The data contain more than 350,000 distinct CDR3 sequences, about 33% of them singletons. The sequenced sample consisted of PBMCs. The receptor set was obtained from a human donor in good health (CMV status not recorded). Some clones in this sample may be carry-over from other donors' samples. Both conserved end residues are part of each CDR3. The D gene is left open where the match is weak. The size entry is marked missing in some rows and otherwise reads once, few, many or a size class.

v_gene,abundance,j_gene,d_gene,CDR3nt,CDR3aa
TRBV29-1,.,TRBJ2-1,TRBD1,TGCAGCGTTGAAGTGTTTCCGGGACAGGGCTCCTACAATGAGCAGTTCTTC,CSVEVFPGQGSYNEQFF
TRBV12-3/TRBV12-4,.,TRBJ1-5,.,TGTGCCAGCAGTTGGGGACATGAGCTTAGCAATCAGCCCCAGCATTTT,CASSWGHELSNQPQHF
TRBV4-2,.,TRBJ1-1,.,TGTGCCAGCAGCCAAGATCTCGCAGACCACACTGAAGCTTTCTTT,CASSQDLADHTEAFF
TRBV24-1,.,TRBJ2-2,.,TGTGCCACCAGTGACCCCGGACAGACCGGGGAGCTGTTTTTT,CATSDPGQTGELFF
TRBV29-1,.,TRBJ1-2,.,TGCAGCGTTGAGGAATCAGGGGATGGCTACACCTTC,CSVEESGDGYTF
TRBV2,few,TRBJ2-7,TRBD1,TGTGCCAGCAGTGACGGGACAGGGAAATTCTACGAGCAGTACTTC,CASSDGTGKFYEQYF
TRBV6-5,few,TRBJ1-1,TRBD1,TGTGCCAGCAGGCGGACAGGGAGCACTGAAGCTTTCTTT,CASRRTGSTEAFF
TRBV7-2,many,TRBJ2-3,.,TGTGCCAGCAGCTTAGGATACGGGACGCAGTATTTT,CASSLGYGTQYF
TRBV11-2,.,TRBJ2-3,.,TGTGCCAGCAGCTTAGGGGCCTCAGATACGCAGTATTTT,CASSLGASDTQYF
TRBV7-2,many,TRBJ2-1,.,TGTGCCAGCAGCCCATCCCCCCGTTTCACGGATGAGCAGTTCTTC,CASSPSPRFTDEQFF
TRBV6-2/TRBV6-3,many,TRBJ2-7,.,TGTGCCAGCAGTCGCGGACAGATCTACGAGCAGTACTTC,CASSRGQIYEQYF
TRBV19,few,TRBJ1-5,TRBD1,TGTGCCAGTACCGGGCAGGGGGCTCAGCCCCAGCATTTT,CASTGQGAQPQHF
TRBV10-3,few,TRBJ2-3,.,TGTGCCATCAGTGACGGGGGGCCTAATACGCAGTATTTT,CAISDGGPNTQYF
TRBV7-8,few,TRBJ2-1,.,TGTGCCAGCAGCGCCTTTGCCGGGAACAATGAGCAGTTCTTC,CASSAFAGNNEQFF
TRBV6-8,few,TRBJ2-7,.,TGTGCCAGCAGTTCTAGAGTTAGGGAAGAGCAGTACTTC,CASSSRVREEQYF
TRBV9,.,TRBJ2-3,TRBD2,TGTGCCAGCATGGGACTAGCGGGTTTCGCTACGCAGTATTTT,CASMGLAGFATQYF
TRBV20-1,.,TRBJ1-4,.,TGCAGTGCTAGAGACCCATCAACTAATGAAAAACTGTTTTTT,CSARDPSTNEKLFF
TRBV7-8,many,TRBJ2-7,.,TGTGCCAGCAGCTTTTTGGGGTTCGAGCAGTACTTC,CASSFLGFEQYF
TRBV4-2,many,TRBJ1-6,.,TGTGCCAGCAGCCAAGATTCGGATTCACCCCTCCACTTT,CASSQDSDSPLHF
TRBV12-3/TRBV12-4,few,TRBJ1-2,.,TGTGCCAGCAGTTTAAGGGCCCCGGAGGCTGGCTACACCTTC,CASSLRAPEAGYTF
TRBV6-2/TRBV6-3,few,TRBJ2-1,.,TGTGCCAGCAGTTACGAGAAGGGTGTCCTATGGTACAATGAGCAGTTCTTC,CASSYEKGVLWYNEQFF
TRBV5-1,.,TRBJ2-2,TRBD1,TGCGCCAGCAGCTTCAGGGGGATGGAGAACACCGGGGAGCTGTTTTTT,CASSFRGMENTGELFF
TRBV12-3/TRBV12-4,.,TRBJ1-5,.,TGTGCCAGCAGTTCCGGACAGCTTAGCGATCAGCCCCAGCATTTT,CASSSGQLSDQPQHF
TRBV5-1,few,TRBJ2-2,TRBD1,TGCGCCAGCAGCTTGGCACAGGGGATAACCGGGGAGCTGTTTTTT,CASSLAQGITGELFF
TRBV27,few,TRBJ1-1,.,TGTGCCAGCAGGGCTGGGAACACTGAAGCTTTCTTT,CASRAGNTEAFF
TRBV6-1,many,TRBJ2-3,TRBD2,TGTGCCAGCAGTGTTCAGCGGGGTAGCACAGATACGCAGTATTTT,CASSVQRGSTDTQYF
TRBV7-2,many,TRBJ2-3,TRBD2,TGTGCCAGCAGCTTGACGAGCGGGGGGGCGGATACGCAGTATTTT,CASSLTSGGADTQYF
TRBV2,few,TRBJ2-7,.,TGTGCCAGCAGTGAAATGGGGGGTTCCTACGAGCAGTACTTC,CASSEMGGSYEQYF
TRBV19,.,TRBJ1-3,.,TGTGCCAGTAGGCTCCGGGACGCTCCGGTCGGAAACACCATATATTTT,CASRLRDAPVGNTIYF
TRBV24-1,few,TRBJ2-1,TRBD2,TGTGCCACCAGTGATTTGAAAGCGGGGGGGCCTGATGAGCAGTTCTTC,CATSDLKAGGPDEQFF
TRBV10-3,.,TRBJ2-5,.,TGTGCCATCAGTGAGACCTTCGCGCGCCAAGAGACCCAGTACTTC,CAISETFARQETQYF
TRBV28,once,TRBJ2-7,.,TGTGCCAGCAGTTCACGCCCCCGTACTATCGGGGGTTACTCCTACGAGCAGTACTTC,CASSSRPRTIGGYSYEQYF
TRBV7-3,many,TRBJ2-1,TRBD1,TGTGCCAGCAGCTTCCACAGGGGATCCTACAATGAGCAGTTCTTC,CASSFHRGSYNEQFF
TRBV7-9,many,TRBJ1-5,.,TGTGCCAGCAGCGGCTCTGGGGGGCCAAATCAGCCCCAGCATTTT,CASSGSGGPNQPQHF
TRBV7-9,few,TRBJ2-3,TRBD1,TGTGCCAGCAGCCAGACAGGGAGCTCGCCAGATACGCAGTATTTT,CASSQTGSSPDTQYF
TRBV7-9,few,TRBJ2-2,.,TGTGCCAGCAGCCACCAAAAGGGAAACACCGGGGAGCTGTTTTTT,CASSHQKGNTGELFF
TRBV6-2/TRBV6-3,.,TRBJ1-1,TRBD1,TGTGCCAGCAGTTACCCGACAGGGTCTGGCACTGAAGCTTTCTTT,CASSYPTGSGTEAFF
TRBV4-1,.,TRBJ1-3,.,TGCGTCGGCAGCAAAGAACGGGCCCGCGACACCAGATATTTT,CVGSKERARDTRYF
TRBV3-1,once,TRBJ2-1,.,TGTGCCAGCAGCCATTCCGGGCCGAGGGCCGATGAGCCGTTCTTC,CASSHSGPRADEPFF
TRBV20-1,few,TRBJ2-3,TRBD2,TGCAGTGCTATTTGGCGGGGGGGCGAAGATACGCAGTATTTT,CSAIWRGGEDTQYF
TRBV18,.,TRBJ2-4,.,TGTGCCAGCTCACCACCGAACGGCCAGAGGGACATTCAGTACTTC,CASSPPNGQRDIQYF
TRBV7-6,many,TRBJ1-5,.,TGTGCCAGCAGCCCCCTAGGTGTGGGCAATCAGCCCCAGCATTTT,CASSPLGVGNQPQHF
TRBV20-1,.,TRBJ2-5,.,TGCAGTGCTAGTCTGACCAGGGGCGAGACCCAGTACTTC,CSASLTRGETQYF
TRBV11-2,many,TRBJ2-2,.,TGTGCCAGCAGCTTAGTAAACACCGGGGAGCTGTTTTTT,CASSLVNTGELFF
TRBV30,.,TRBJ1-1,.,TGTGCCTGGAGTGTAAGTTCTCGGGACCGAGCTTTCTTT,CAWSVSSRDRAFF
TRBV6-5,.,TRBJ2-1,TRBD2,TGTGCCAGCAGCTTCACTAGCGGGGACTACAATGAGCAGTTCTTC,CASSFTSGDYNEQFF
TRBV6-1,.,TRBJ1-2,TRBD1,TGTGCCAGCACCTTTGGGACAGAGTATGGCTACACCTTC,CASTFGTEYGYTF
TRBV7-8,few,TRBJ1-1,TRBD1,TGTGCCAGCAGTTTCCGGGACAGGGGGACTGAAGCTTTCTTT,CASSFRDRGTEAFF